Presented here are 10 T cell receptor beta chains from one specimen sequenced in a study of brain T cells in children with intractable seizures. The protocol was immunoSEQ multiplex PCR, while the TCRdb copy is restricted to in-frame clones and leaves out a portion. The sample records about 80,000 clones, under 95% being singletons. The material sequenced was peripheral blood, taken at surgery. All receptors derive from a girl aged 2 to 10 with Rasmussen encephalitis and intractable seizures.

The chain combines TRBV27 with TRBJ2-6; 7 bases map to TRBD1. The CDR3 has 14 amino acids. Losses at the gene ends were 6 bases for V and 6 bases for J; bases not matched to a gene: 5. Germline assignment: CDR1 MNHEY and CDR2 SMNVEV (reference sequence). CDR3 bases: TGTGCCAGCAGACAGGGGATCGAGGCCAACGTCCTGACTTTC. It is translated as CASRQGIEANVLTF.

The gene calls are TRBV19 and TRBJ1-2; 8 bases are shared with TRBD1. With 7 bases clipped from V and 8 bases from J, the junction kept 24 bases outside the gene matches. Germline V lookup: CDR1 LNHDA, CDR2 SQIVND (reference sequence). CDR3 length: 18 residues. CDR3 sequence (DNA): TGTGCCAGTACCCGAGGACCCGGGACAGGTTTTACAAAGGGCGGCTACACCTTC. Residues: CASTRGPGTGFTKGGYTF.

The chain carries TRBV2 and TRBJ1-5; TRBD1 matches at 9 bases. This CDR3 comprises 14 residues. Germline assignment: CDR1 SNHLY and CDR2 FYNNEI. Losses at the gene ends were 4 bases for V and 5 bases for J; bases not matched to a gene: 3. CDR3 sequence (DNA): TGTGCCAGCAGTGCTACAGGGGGCTATCAGCCCCAGCATTTT. This translates into CASSATGGYQPQHF.

This clone was seen more than once but under ten times. The chain combines TRBV4-1 with TRBJ1-5; no clear D. Looked up from germline, CDR1 is MGHRA and CDR2 is YSYEKL. The CDR3 runs 16 residues. The V end was cut by 8 bases, the J end by 0 bases, with 17 bases between. The CDR3 DNA reads TGCGCCAGCGGGATAATCTCTCCCTATAGCAATCAGCCCCAGCATTTT. Amino acids: CASGIISPYSNQPQHF.

The chain has TRBV13 and TRBJ1-1; 7 bases align to TRBD1. The CDR3 loop spans 14 amino acids. V gave up 1 base and J gave up 6 bases; unmatched junction bases: 5. Per the germline V gene, CDR1 is PRHDT and CDR2 is FYEKMQ (reference sequence). The CDR3 DNA reads TGTGCCAGCAGCTTAGAGGGCCAGGGGGCTGAAGCTTTCTTT. Encoded protein: CASSLEGQGAEAFF.

The chain employs TRBV27 and TRBJ2-7; 7 bases line up with TRBD1. CDR3 size: 13 residues. V lost 6 bases, J lost 3 bases, and 5 bases stayed unmatched. In germline, CDR1 is MNHEY, CDR2 SMNVEV (reference sequence). The CDR3 sequence: CASRSRQGYEQYF. The CDR3 DNA sequence: TGTGCCAGCAGATCCCGACAGGGCTACGAGCAGTACTTC.

The chain joins TRBV6-5 to TRBJ2-7, with D possibly matching TRBD1 (5 bases). Trimming pared 6 bases from V and 2 bases from J, leaving 14 bases between. The CDR3 sequence is 14 residues long. Germline CDR1 and CDR2: MNHEY and SVGAGI. In DNA form, the CDR3 reads TGTGCCAGCAGCCATAGGCAGGGCACCTACGAGCAGTACTTC. This gives the protein CASSHRQGTYEQYF.

The sample holds one count of this clone. The chain is built from TRBV5-4 and TRBJ2-3; tentative D call: TRBD2 (6 bases). Germline loops: CDR1 SGHNT, CDR2 YYREEE (reference sequence). Trimming shortened V by 2 bases and J by 2 bases, and 15 bases separated the two germline ends. The CDR3 consists of 16 residues. As DNA, the CDR3 is TGTGCCAGCAGCTTTGGCGGGGTGATAAACACAGATACGCAGTATTTT. Protein: CASSFGGVINTDTQYF.

The J gene is TRBJ1-2, the V gene TRBV29-1; D is unresolved. Germline values: CDR1 SQVTM, CDR2 ANQGSEA. The CDR3 is 12 amino acids. The V end was cut by 0 bases, the J end by 4 bases, with 6 bases between. The CDR3 coding sequence is TGCAGCGTTGAAGAACGGGCCTATGGCTACACCTTC. This encodes CSVEERAYGYTF.

V gene TRBV9 combines with J gene TRBJ1-2; 10 positions match TRBD1. The CDR3 loop spans 16 amino acids. Losses at the gene ends were 0 bases for V and 4 bases for J; bases not matched to a gene: 6. Germline V lookup: CDR1 SGDLS, CDR2 YYNGEE. The CDR3 region has the DNA TGTGCCAGCAGCGTAGCAGCGACAGGGGGCGGCTATGGCTACACCTTC. Translation: CASSVAATGGGYGYTF.